What follows describes a single T cell receptor (beta chain). The record originates from a study of CD8 T cells in Susac syndrome. This CDR3 has 16 residues. V was clipped by 5 bases and J by 0 bases, with 15 bases between them. The germline V gene encodes CDR1 SGDLS and CDR2 YYNGEE. An amount of RNA that ranged from about 0.45 to 1 ug was reverse transcribed with random hexamers. The CDR3 of TCR beta was amplified by immunoSEQ multiplex PCR across 54 Vbeta and 13 Jbeta. TCRdb re-analysed the immunoSEQ multiplex PCR reads in MiXCR, keeping a single row per CDR3 protein. Here the sample spans 200,000 to 250,000 distinct CDR3 sequences, about 95% being singletons.

This clonotype was obtained from a human donor with Susac syndrome. The chain carries TRBV9 and TRBJ2-1; D gene ambiguous. Material: CD4+ T cells from PBMCs. In nucleotides, the CDR3 is TGTGCCAGCAGGTTGGAGCCCGCCCGCTCCTACAATGAGCAGTTCTTC. The encoded protein is CASRLEPARSYNEQFF.